Shown below are 8 T cell receptor beta chains from a single sample sequenced in a study of CD4 T cells in relation to SARS-CoV-2 and coronaviruses. Sequenced by immunoSEQ multiplex PCR; TCRdb stores in-frame clones only, minus some. The data hold roughly 10,000 clones, with less than 80% observed a single time. Antigens for these TCRs are unknown. CD4+ T cells from unexposed donors were obtained before the COVID-19 pandemic (2011-2018). Isolation of CD4+ T cells took place after less than 13 days in culture. The source material was CD4+ T cells from PBMCs, cultured in vitro. These receptors came from a human donor in good health.

The genes are TRBV4-2 and TRBJ2-3, with 7 positions matching TRBD2. V lost 1 base to trimming and J lost 0 bases; unmatched junction nucleotides: 7. The germline V gene has CDR1 LGHNA and CDR2 YNFKEQ. There are 17 residues in the CDR3. The CDR3 loop reads CASSQVGLAESTDTQYF. DNA for the CDR3: TGTGCCAGCAGCCAAGTTGGGCTAGCGGAAAGCACAGATACGCAGTATTTT.

The J gene is TRBJ2-2, the V gene TRBV7-8; 14 bases agree with TRBD2. The germline CDR1 and CDR2 sequences are SGHVS and FQNEAQ. The V gene end was trimmed by 6 bases and the J gene end by 5 bases; junction bases not matched to a gene: 8. This CDR3 has 17 amino acids. This CDR3 is CASRLTSGRAYTGELFF. The DNA for the CDR3 is TGTGCCAGCAGATTGACTAGCGGGAGGGCCTATACCGGGGAGCTGTTTTTT.

This rearrangement joins TRBV11-2 to TRBJ2-7; D is undetermined. Trimming shortened V by 4 bases and J by 2 bases, and 12 bases separated the two germline ends. The germline CDR1 and CDR2 sequences are SGHAT and FQNNGV. This CDR3 comprises 14 residues. CDR3 nucleotide sequence: TGTGCCAGCAGCTCCCTCCAGTACGCCTACGAGCAGTACTTC. It encodes CASSSLQYAYEQYF.

This chain links TRBV5-1 with TRBJ2-7; either TRBD1 or TRBD2 may supply D (5 bases each). The CDR3 contains 16 residues. V lost 3 bases and J 1 base, leaving 17 bases between the germline ends. Per the germline V gene, CDR1 is SGHRS and CDR2 is YFSETQ. Written as DNA, the CDR3 is TGCGCCAGCAGCTCTAGGCCCCAGGGAGAATCCTACGAGCAGTACTTC. It yields the protein CASSSRPQGESYEQYF.

V gene TRBV30 combines with J gene TRBJ1-4; weak D call: TRBD1 (5 bases). Germline V CDR1 and CDR2: GTSNPN, SVGIG (reference sequence). The V end lost 5 bases, the J end lost 0 bases, and 10 bases lay between the germline ends. This CDR3 comprises 14 residues. CDR3 loop: CAWSGRATNEKLFF. CDR3 nucleotide sequence: TGTGCCTGGTCAGGGCGAGCAACTAATGAAAAACTGTTTTTT.

The chain employs TRBV4-2 and TRBJ2-3; D is ambiguous. CDR1 LGHNA and CDR2 YNFKEQ come from the germline V gene. Trimming removed 1 base from V and 5 bases from J, with 10 bases in between. CDR3 length equals 14 residues. The CDR3 bases are TGTGCCAGCAGCCAAGCGGGTGGCGGAGATACGCAGTATTTT. It codes for CASSQAGGGDTQYF.

The sample holds one count of this clone. The chain couples TRBV19 to TRBJ1-1; D remains ambiguous. V lost 4 bases and J lost 3, with 9 bases in between. This CDR3 is 13 amino acids long. Germline V lookup: CDR1 LNHDA, CDR2 SQIVND (reference sequence). The CDR3 DNA reads TGTGCCAGTAGTAGGCCCCCCTACACTGAAGCTTTCTTT. Amino acids: CASSRPPYTEAFF.

This clone was observed a single time. The genes are TRBV5-6 and TRBJ2-5, with 9 bases that match TRBD2. The J segment lost 4 bases and the V segment lost 3 bases, leaving 4 bases of the junction unmatched. The germline gives CDR1 SGHDT, CDR2 YYEEEE. The CDR3 is made up of 14 amino acids. The CDR3 bases are TGTGCCAGCAGCTCTTCTAGCGGGGCAGAGACCCAGTACTTC. Translating it yields CASSSSSGAETQYF.